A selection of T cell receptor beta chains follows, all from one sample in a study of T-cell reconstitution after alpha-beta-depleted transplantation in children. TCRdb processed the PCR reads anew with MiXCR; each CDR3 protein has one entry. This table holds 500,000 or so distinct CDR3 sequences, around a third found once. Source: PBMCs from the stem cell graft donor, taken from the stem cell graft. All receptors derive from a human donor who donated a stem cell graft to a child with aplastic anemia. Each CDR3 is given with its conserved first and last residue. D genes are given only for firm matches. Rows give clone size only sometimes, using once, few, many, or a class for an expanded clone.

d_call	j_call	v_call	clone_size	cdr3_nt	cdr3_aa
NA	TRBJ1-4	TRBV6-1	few	TGTGCCAGCAGTGAAGTGGCGTGGAGGCGTAATGAAAAACTGTTTTTT	CASSEVAWRRNEKLFF
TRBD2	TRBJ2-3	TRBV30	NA	TGTGCCTGGAGTGTCGCTAGCGGGGCCCCAGATACGCAGTATTTT	CAWSVASGAPDTQYF
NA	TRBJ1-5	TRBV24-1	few	TGTGCCACCAGTGATTCCACACCCCAATATAGCAATCAGCCCCAGCATTTT	CATSDSTPQYSNQPQHF
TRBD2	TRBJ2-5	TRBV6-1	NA	TGTGCCAGCGGGACTAGCGAGAAAGAGACCCAGTACTTC	CASGTSEKETQYF
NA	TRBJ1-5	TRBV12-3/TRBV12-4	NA	TGTGCCAGCAGTCGACATAGGGATCAGCCCCAGCATTTT	CASSRHRDQPQHF
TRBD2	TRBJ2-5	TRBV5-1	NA	TGCGCCAGCAGCTTGGGGGCTAGCGGGCACCAAGAGACCCAGTACTTC	CASSLGASGHQETQYF
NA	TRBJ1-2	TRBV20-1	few	TGCAGTGCTAGGGGGGGCGGACGTGGCTATGGCTACACCTTC	CSARGGGRGYGYTF
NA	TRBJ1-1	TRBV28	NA	TGTGCCAGCAGGAGGGATGAAGCTTTCTTT	CASRRDEAFF
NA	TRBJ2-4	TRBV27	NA	TGTGCCACCAAAGCCGGGGTCGGTCAGGGCATTCAGTACTTC	CATKAGVGQGIQYF
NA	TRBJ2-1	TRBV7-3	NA	TGTGCCAGCAGCTTATTGAGGACAGTGAACAATGAGCAGTTCTTC	CASSLLRTVNNEQFF
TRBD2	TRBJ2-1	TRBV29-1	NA	TGCAGCGTTGACTTACCATTCGGGACTAGCGGCAATGAGCAGTTCTTC	CSVDLPFGTSGNEQFF
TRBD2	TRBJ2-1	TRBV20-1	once	TGCAGTGCTAGAGCTAGCGGGGCCGCGACCTACAATGAGCAGTTCTTC	CSARASGAATYNEQFF
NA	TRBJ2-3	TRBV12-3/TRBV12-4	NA	TGTGCCAGCAGGCTCGGGACTAGCACAGATACGCAGTATTTT	CASRLGTSTDTQYF
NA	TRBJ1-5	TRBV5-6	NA	TGTGCCAGCAGTGGCCGAAATCAGCCCCAGCATTTT	CASSGRNQPQHF
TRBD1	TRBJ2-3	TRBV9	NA	TGTGCCAGCAGCTATGCTATAGGACAGGGCACAGATACGCAGTATTTT	CASSYAIGQGTDTQYF
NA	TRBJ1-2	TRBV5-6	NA	TGTGCCAGCAGCTTCGGACAGCGCTCGGGCTACACCTTC	CASSFGQRSGYTF
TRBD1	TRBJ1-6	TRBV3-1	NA	TGTGCCAGCAGGGCGACAGGGGGGAATTCACCCCTCCACTTT	CASRATGGNSPLHF
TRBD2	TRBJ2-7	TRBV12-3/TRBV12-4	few	TGTGCCAGCAGGGGACTAGCGGGAGGTGCCTACGAGCAGTACTTC	CASRGLAGGAYEQYF
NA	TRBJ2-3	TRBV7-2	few	TGTGCCAGCAGCCCGTGGGGACAACTCACCGGAACAGATACGCAGTATTTT	CASSPWGQLTGTDTQYF
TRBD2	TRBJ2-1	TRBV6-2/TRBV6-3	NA	TGTGCCAGCATCCTTACTAGCGGTAATGAGCAGTTCTTC	CASILTSGNEQFF
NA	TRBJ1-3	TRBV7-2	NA	TGTGCCAGCAGCTTAGGTTCGGTTTCTGGAAACACCATATATTTT	CASSLGSVSGNTIYF
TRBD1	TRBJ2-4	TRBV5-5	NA	TGTGCCAGCAGCTTCGATCAGGGACAGGGAAACATTCAGTACTTC	CASSFDQGQGNIQYF
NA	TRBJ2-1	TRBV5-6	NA	TGTGCCAGCAGCTTCATGTGGTGGAGGGAAAAGGACAATGAGCAGTTCTTC	CASSFMWWREKDNEQFF
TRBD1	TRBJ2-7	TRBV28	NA	TGTGCCACTGGGGGACAGATGCTGAGGGAGCAGTACTTC	CATGGQMLREQYF
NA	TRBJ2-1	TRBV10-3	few	TGTGCCATCAGTGAGGGTCAGGGGCCCTACAATGAGCAGTTCTTC	CAISEGQGPYNEQFF